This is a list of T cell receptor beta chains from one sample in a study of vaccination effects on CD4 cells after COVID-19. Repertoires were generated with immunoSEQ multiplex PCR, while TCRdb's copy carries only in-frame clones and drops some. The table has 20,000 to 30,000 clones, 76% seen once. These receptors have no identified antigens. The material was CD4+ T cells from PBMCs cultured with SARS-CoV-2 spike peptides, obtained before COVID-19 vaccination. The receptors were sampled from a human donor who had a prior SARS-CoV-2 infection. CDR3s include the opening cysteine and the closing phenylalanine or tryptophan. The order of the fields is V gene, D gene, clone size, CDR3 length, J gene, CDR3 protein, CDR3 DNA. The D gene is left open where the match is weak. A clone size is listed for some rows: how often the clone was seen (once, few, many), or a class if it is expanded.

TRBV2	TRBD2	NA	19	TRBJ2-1	CASSPGLAGVISRYNEQFF	TGTGCCAGCAGTCCGGGACTAGCGGGGGTAATTAGCAGGTACAATGAGCAGTTCTTC
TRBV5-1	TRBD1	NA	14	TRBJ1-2	CASGTTGGFAGYTF	TGCGCCAGCGGTACGACAGGGGGCTTCGCTGGCTACACCTTC
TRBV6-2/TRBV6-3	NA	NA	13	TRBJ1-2	CASSVGIVYGYTF	TGTGCCAGCAGTGTCGGGATAGTTTATGGCTACACCTTC
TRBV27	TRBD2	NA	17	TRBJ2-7	CASSPRLLAGGPYEQYF	TGTGCCAGCAGTCCCCGTCTCCTAGCGGGGGGCCCCTACGAGCAGTACTTC
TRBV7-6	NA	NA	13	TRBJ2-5	CASSLGLQETQYF	TGTGCCAGCAGCTTAGGACTGCAAGAGACCCAGTACTTC
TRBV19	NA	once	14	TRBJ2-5	CASRGKGGEETQYF	TGTGCCAGTAGAGGGAAAGGAGGGGAAGAGACCCAGTACTTC
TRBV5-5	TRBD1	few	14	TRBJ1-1	CASSATGGVVEAFF	TGTGCCAGCAGCGCTACAGGGGGGGTCGTTGAAGCTTTCTTT
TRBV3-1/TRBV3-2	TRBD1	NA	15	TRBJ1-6	CASSLTGGSNSPLHF	TGTGCCAGCAGCCTTACAGGGGGCTCTAATTCACCCCTCCACTTT
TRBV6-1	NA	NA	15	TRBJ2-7	CASSDRIAGSYEQYF	TGTGCCAGCAGTGATAGGATCGCAGGCTCCTACGAGCAGTACTTC
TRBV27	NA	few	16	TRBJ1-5	CASSPFYGVSNQPQHF	TGTGCCAGCAGCCCTTTTTACGGGGTTAGCAATCAGCCCCAGCATTTT
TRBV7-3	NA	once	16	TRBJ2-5	CASSLTSGTNWETQYF	TGTGCCAGCAGCTTAACCTCAGGGACGAACTGGGAGACCCAGTACTTC
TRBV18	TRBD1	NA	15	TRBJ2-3	CASSPQSQGKDTQYF	TGTGCCAGCTCACCACAGTCACAGGGGAAGGATACGCAGTATTTT
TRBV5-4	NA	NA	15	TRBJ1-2	CASSALGAASYGYTF	TGTGCCAGCAGTGCCCTTGGAGCGGCTAGCTATGGCTACACCTTC
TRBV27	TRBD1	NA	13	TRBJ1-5	CASGYRGDQPQHF	TGTGCCAGCGGATACAGGGGAGATCAGCCCCAGCATTTT
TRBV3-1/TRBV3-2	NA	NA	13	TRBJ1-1	CASSQLRGTEAFF	TGTGCCAGCAGCCAATTGCGGGGCACTGAAGCTTTCTTT
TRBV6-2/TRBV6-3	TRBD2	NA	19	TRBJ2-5	CASSYPIPLLAPGQETQYF	TGTGCCAGCAGTTACCCGATACCTCTACTAGCGCCGGGACAAGAGACCCAGTACTTC
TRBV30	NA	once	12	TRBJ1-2	CAWSIGVHGYTF	TGTGCCTGGAGTATCGGGGTGCATGGCTACACCTTC
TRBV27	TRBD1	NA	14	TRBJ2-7	CASSLKQGTDEQYF	TGTGCCAGCAGTTTAAAACAGGGGACGGACGAGCAGTACTTC
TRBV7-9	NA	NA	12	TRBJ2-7	CASSLGTFRQYF	TGTGCCAGCAGCCTGGGGACATTTAGGCAGTACTTC
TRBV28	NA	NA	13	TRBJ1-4	CASSLFSQEKLFF	TGTGCCAGCAGTTTGTTCAGTCAGGAAAAACTGTTTTTT
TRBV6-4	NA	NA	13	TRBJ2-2	CASSTTATGELFF	TGTGCCAGCAGTACGACAGCTACCGGGGAGCTGTTTTTT
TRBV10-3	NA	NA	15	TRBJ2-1	CAISDGTHSYNEQFF	TGTGCCATCAGTGACGGGACACACTCCTACAATGAGCAGTTCTTC
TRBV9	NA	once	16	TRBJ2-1	CASSVAGAQGHNEQFF	TGTGCCAGCAGCGTAGCAGGGGCGCAGGGACACAATGAGCAGTTCTTC
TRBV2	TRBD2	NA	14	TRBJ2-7	CASSAGLVSYEQYF	TGTGCCAGCAGTGCGGGACTAGTATCGTACGAGCAGTACTTC
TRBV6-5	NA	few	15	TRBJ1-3	CASSYSEGSGNTIYF	TGTGCCAGCAGTTACTCAGAAGGATCTGGAAACACCATATATTTT
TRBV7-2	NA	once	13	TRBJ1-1	CASSFDSNTEAFF	TGTGCCAGCAGCTTCGACTCGAACACTGAAGCTTTCTTT
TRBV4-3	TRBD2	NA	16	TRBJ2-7	CASSQEPTSSLYEQYF	TGCGCCAGCAGCCAAGAGCCGACTAGCAGCCTCTACGAGCAGTACTTC
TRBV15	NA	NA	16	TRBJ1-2	CATSRDVRGANYGYTF	TGTGCCACCAGCAGAGATGTGCGGGGGGCTAACTATGGCTACACCTTC
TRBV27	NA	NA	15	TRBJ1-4	CASSPSRRGIEKLFF	TGTGCCAGCAGCCCATCCCGGAGGGGGATTGAAAAACTGTTTTTT
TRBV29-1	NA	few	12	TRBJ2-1	CSVGDYYNEQFF	TGCAGCGTTGGGGATTACTACAATGAGCAGTTCTTC
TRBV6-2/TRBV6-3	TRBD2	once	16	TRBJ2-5	CASSYSLASGGVNQYF	TGTGCCAGCAGTTACTCTTTAGCTAGCGGGGGCGTGAACCAGTACTTC
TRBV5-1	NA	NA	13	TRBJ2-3	CASRNPIRNTQYF	TGCGCCAGCAGGAACCCCATTAGGAATACGCAGTATTTT
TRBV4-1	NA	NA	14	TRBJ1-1	CASSQVLMNTEAFF	TGCGCCAGCAGCCAAGTACTGATGAACACTGAAGCTTTCTTT
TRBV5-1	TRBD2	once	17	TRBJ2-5	CASSLMGSGRGGETQYF	TGCGCCAGCAGCTTGATGGGTAGCGGGAGAGGCGGAGAGACCCAGTACTTC
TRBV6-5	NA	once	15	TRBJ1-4	CATKPYRAENEKLFF	TGTGCCACCAAGCCTTACAGGGCTGAGAATGAAAAACTGTTTTTT
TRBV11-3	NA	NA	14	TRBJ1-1	CASSRLQGNTEAFF	TGTGCCAGCAGCAGACTACAGGGGAACACTGAAGCTTTCTTT
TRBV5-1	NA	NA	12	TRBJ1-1	CASSLGEREAFF	TGCGCCAGCAGCTTGGGGGAGAGGGAAGCTTTCTTT
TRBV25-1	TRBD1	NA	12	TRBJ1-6	CASRTGGSPLHF	TGTGCCAGTAGGACAGGGGGCTCACCCCTCCACTTT
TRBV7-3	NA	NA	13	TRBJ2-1	CASSRDRYNEQFF	TGTGCCAGCAGCCGAGACAGGTACAATGAGCAGTTCTTC
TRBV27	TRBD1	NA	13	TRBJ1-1	CASSWTGGTEAFF	TGTGCCAGCAGTTGGACAGGGGGAACTGAAGCTTTCTTT
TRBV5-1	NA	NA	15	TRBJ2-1	CASSLATRGYNEQFF	TGCGCCAGCAGCTTGGCGACCAGGGGATACAATGAGCAGTTCTTC
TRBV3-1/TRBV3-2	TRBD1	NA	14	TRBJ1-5	CASSPGDSYQPQHF	TGTGCCAGCAGCCCCGGGGACAGTTATCAGCCCCAGCATTTT
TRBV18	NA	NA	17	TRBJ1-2	CASSPGYRQEANYGYTF	TGTGCCAGCTCACCGGGTTACCGACAGGAAGCTAACTATGGCTACACCTTC
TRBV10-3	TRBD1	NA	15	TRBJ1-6	CAISTGTAYNSPLHF	TGTGCCATCAGCACCGGGACAGCGTATAATTCACCCCTCCACTTT
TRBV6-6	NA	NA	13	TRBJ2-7	CASSFRGTYEQYF	TGTGCCAGCAGTTTTCGGGGGACCTACGAGCAGTACTTC
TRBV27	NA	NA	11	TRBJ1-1	CASSRGHEAFF	TGTGCCAGCAGTCGAGGTCACGAAGCTTTCTTT
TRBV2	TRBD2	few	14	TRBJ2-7	CASHGLAGSYEQYF	TGTGCCAGCCACGGACTAGCGGGATCCTACGAGCAGTACTTC
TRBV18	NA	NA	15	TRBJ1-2	CASSPEGTGLRGYTF	TGTGCCAGCTCGCCCGAAGGTACAGGGCTCAGAGGCTACACCTTC
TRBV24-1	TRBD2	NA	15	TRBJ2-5	CATSDTSGSLETQYF	TGTGCCACCAGTGACACTAGCGGGAGTTTAGAGACCCAGTACTTC
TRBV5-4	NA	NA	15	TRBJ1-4	CASSRTSRLGEKLFF	TGTGCCAGCAGCAGGACATCCCGGTTGGGTGAAAAACTGTTTTTT
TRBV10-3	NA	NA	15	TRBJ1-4	CAIRKDVFANEKLFF	TGTGCCATCAGGAAGGACGTCTTTGCTAATGAAAAACTGTTTTTT
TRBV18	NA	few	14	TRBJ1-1	CASSLRDGYSEAFF	TGTGCCAGCTCACTTCGGGACGGCTACTCAGAAGCTTTCTTT
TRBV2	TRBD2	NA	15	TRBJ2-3	CASSGAGPPTDTQYF	TGTGCCAGCTCAGGAGCGGGGCCCCCCACAGATACGCAGTATTTT